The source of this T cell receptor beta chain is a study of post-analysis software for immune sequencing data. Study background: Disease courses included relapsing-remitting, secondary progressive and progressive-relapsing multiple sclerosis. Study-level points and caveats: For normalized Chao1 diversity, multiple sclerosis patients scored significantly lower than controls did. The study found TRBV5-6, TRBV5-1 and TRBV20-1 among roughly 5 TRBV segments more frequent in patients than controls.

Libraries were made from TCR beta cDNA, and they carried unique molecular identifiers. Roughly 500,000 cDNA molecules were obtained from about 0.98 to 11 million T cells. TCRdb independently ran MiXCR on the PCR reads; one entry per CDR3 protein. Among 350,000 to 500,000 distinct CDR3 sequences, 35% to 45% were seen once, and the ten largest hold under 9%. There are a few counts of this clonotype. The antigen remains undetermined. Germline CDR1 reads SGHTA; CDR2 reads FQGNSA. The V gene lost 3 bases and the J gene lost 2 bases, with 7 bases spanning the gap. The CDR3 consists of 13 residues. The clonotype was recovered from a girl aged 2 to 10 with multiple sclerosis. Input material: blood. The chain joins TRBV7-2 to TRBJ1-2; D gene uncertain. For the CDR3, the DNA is TGTGCCAGCAGCTTTAGCCGGAACTATGGCTACACCTTC. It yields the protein CASSFSRNYGYTF.